Listed here are 20 T cell receptor beta chains from one sample, sequenced in a study of T cell responses to AZD1222 COVID-19 vaccine (dated by TCRdb to the early 2020s). This sample's time point label indicates: baseline before first vaccination. Library prep was done by the immunoSEQ multiplex PCR assay. TCRdb took over this immuneACCESS table, retaining in-frame rearrangements with V and J assigned. Such tables are incomplete; in checked studies, under half of the missing clones stem from an unresolved V gene, and the remainder is unexplained. Recorded for this sample are 110,000 to 150,000 clones; approximately 92% of them occurred a single time. The ten top clones hold around 1.6% of the sample. The sequenced sample was peripheral blood, obtained on day 0 of AZD1222 vaccination. Receptors originate from an adult in good health.

The genes are TRBV24-1 and TRBJ2-3; D possibly corresponds to TRBD1 (6 bases). Germline CDR1 is KGHDR and CDR2 is SFDVKD. CDR3 length: 16 amino acids. V lost 1 base to trimming and J lost 1 base, with 11 bases between them. The CDR3 is CATSDLTGSGTDTQYF. The CDR3 coding sequence is TGTGCCACCAGTGATTTAACAGGGTCTGGCACAGATACGCAGTATTTT.

V is TRBV28 and J is TRBJ2-4; 7 bases are a match to TRBD2. Germline CDR1 and CDR2: MDHEN and SYDVKM. CDR3 length equals 16 residues. V lost 3 bases to trimming and J lost 3 bases; unmatched junction nucleotides: 8. The CDR3 region is CASSLVAGVGKNIQYF. The CDR3 nucleotides read TGTGCCAGCAGTTTGGTTGCGGGAGTGGGCAAAAACATTCAGTACTTC.

The chain couples TRBV6-6 to TRBJ2-7, with 8 bases that match TRBD2. With V trimmed by 5 bases and J by 4 bases, 7 bases remained unmatched. The CDR3 is 14 residues long. Per germline, CDR1 MNHNY and CDR2 SVGAGI (reference sequence). CDR3 residues: CASSRSAGVYEQYF. CDR3 DNA sequence: TGTGCCAGCAGTCGATCAGCGGGAGTATACGAGCAGTACTTC.

The rearrangement links TRBV4-1 to TRBJ2-7; no firm D call. The length of the CDR3 is 14 residues. With 1 base removed from V and 6 bases from J, the gap between germline ends came to 13 bases. From germline, CDR1 is MGHRA and CDR2 YSYEKL. CDR3: CASSQVPRFGEQYF. In DNA, the CDR3 is TGCGCCAGCAGCCAAGTCCCTCGATTTGGCGAGCAGTACTTC.

As DNA, the CDR3 is TGTGCCAGCAGCCCGACTAGCGGAAGCACAGATACGCAGTATTTT. It specifies CASSPTSGSTDTQYF. The chain is built from TRBV9 and TRBJ2-3; the match to TRBD2 covers 9 bases. The CDR3 has 15 residues. From germline, CDR1 is SGDLS and CDR2 YYNGEE. Trimming at V came to 4 bases and at J to 0 bases, leaving 3 bases not matched to a gene.

The chain's CDR3 is CASSASPAPYEQYF. The CDR3 DNA reads as TGCGCCAGCAGCGCTTCCCCGGCGCCCTACGAGCAGTACTTC. The chain couples TRBV4-1 to TRBJ2-7, with D hard to call. Trimming stripped 5 bases from V and 2 bases from J, with 13 bases between. The CDR3 consists of 14 residues. Germline V gene data show CDR1 as MGHRA and CDR2 as YSYEKL.

The V gene is TRBV5-1, the J gene TRBJ2-1; 12 bases agree with TRBD2. The germline gives CDR1 SGHRS, CDR2 YFSETQ. This CDR3 region has 15 residues. V gave up 4 bases and J gave up 4 bases; unmatched junction bases: 3. In DNA form, the CDR3 reads TGCGCCAGCAGCAGGACTAGCGGGACTTACAATGAGCAGTTCTTC. The encoded protein is CASSRTSGTYNEQFF.

V is TRBV5-5 and J is TRBJ2-5, with 8 bases matching TRBD1. CDR1 is SGHKS, CDR2 YYEKEE, per germline (reference sequence). The CDR3 is 14 residues long. V lost 1 base to trimming and J lost 3 bases; unmatched junction nucleotides: 2. CDR3 nucleotides: TGTGCCAGCAGCTTGCAGGGGGCGGAAGAGACCCAGTACTTC. It encodes CASSLQGAEETQYF.

The genes are TRBV3-1 (or the pseudogene TRBV3-2) and TRBJ2-7, with 11 bases lining up with TRBD2. This CDR3 has 15 residues. V gave up 4 bases and J gave up 2 bases; unmatched junction bases: 4. Germline-derived CDR1 and CDR2 are LGHDT and YNNKEL (reference sequence). The DNA for the CDR3 is TGTGCCAGCAGCCCGGGACTAGCGGCAGCCTACGAGCAGTACTTC. It codes for CASSPGLAAAYEQYF.

Details on this clone: The sample carries other DNA sequences with the same CDR3. The CDR3 DNA is TGTGCCAGCAGTGAAGGCGGGAGTGGGTACGAGCAGTACTTC. This gives the protein CASSEGGSGYEQYF. J is TRBJ2-7 and V is TRBV2; 7 bases map to TRBD2. Unmatched junction bases numbered 4, after V lost 1 base and J lost 4 bases. This CDR3 has 14 residues. Germline V lookup: CDR1 SNHLY, CDR2 FYNNEI.

This chain links TRBV10-3 with TRBJ2-1, with TRBD1 matching 11 bases. CDR1 is ENHRY, CDR2 SYGVKD, per germline. The CDR3 has 14 amino acids. With V trimmed by 10 bases and J by 0 bases, 2 bases remained unmatched. For the CDR3, the DNA is TGTGCCACGGGACAGGGGGGCTCCTACAATGAGCAGTTCTTC. Translating gives CATGQGGSYNEQFF.

Remarks on this clone: This same CDR3 is encoded by further DNA sequences in the sample. CDR3 sequence: CSARGGTEAFF. The CDR3 DNA is TGCAGTGCTAGGGGGGGCACTGAAGCTTTCTTT. The chain links TRBV20-1 to TRBJ1-1; weak D call: TRBD1 (5 bases). This CDR3 has 11 amino acids. CDR1 and CDR2 from the germline V gene are DFQATT and SNEGSKA (reference sequence). V was pared by 3 bases and J by 4 bases, with 6 bases between.

This sequence joins TRBV19 and TRBJ1-3; no firm D call. Trimming cost V 7 bases and J 0 bases, with 4 bases left between them. The length of the CDR3 is 12 residues. Germline V CDR1 and CDR2: LNHDA, SQIVND (reference sequence). The CDR3 region has the DNA TGTGCCAGTACCCTCTCTGGAAACACCATATATTTT. Protein product: CASTLSGNTIYF. The full variable domain, rest sourced from reference TRBV19 and TRBJ1-3, is DGGITQSPKYLFRKEGQNVTLSCEQNLNHDAMYWYRQDPGQGLRLIYYSQIVNDFQKGDIAEGYSVSREKKESFPLTVTSAQKNPTAFYLCASTLSGNTIYFGEGSWLTVV.

V is TRBV15 and J is TRBJ1-4, with a tentative D call TRBD1 (5 bases). V was shortened by 1 base and J by 7 bases, with 13 bases between the two germline ends. The CDR3 extends over 15 amino acids. CDR1 LNHNV and CDR2 YYDKDF come from the germline V gene (reference sequence). CDR3 in amino acids: CATSRVGGLGEKLFF. CDR3 bases: TGTGCCACCAGCAGAGTGGGGGGATTGGGTGAAAAACTGTTTTTT.

Written as DNA, the CDR3 is TGTGCCAGCAGCCACACCGGGACAGCAATAAATGGCTACACCTTC. Amino acid sequence: CASSHTGTAINGYTF. The rearrangement uses TRBV3-1 (or the pseudogene TRBV3-2) and TRBJ1-2; 7 bases align to TRBD1. V was clipped by 3 bases and J by 6 bases; unmatched bases: 10. CDR3 length: 15 residues. The germline V gene has CDR1 LGHDT and CDR2 YNNKEL (reference sequence).

CDR3 in DNA: TGTGCCAGCAGTTCGAACTATGGCTACACCTTC. Protein: CASSSNYGYTF. V gene TRBV28 combines with J gene TRBJ1-2; D is unclear. Trimming took 4 bases from V and 2 from J, leaving 2 bases between them. There are 11 residues in the CDR3. CDR1 MDHEN and CDR2 SYDVKM come from the germline V gene.

CDR3 sequence reads: CASRYGMNTEAFF. The CDR3, as DNA: TGTGCCAGCAGGTATGGGATGAACACTGAAGCTTTCTTT. The V call is TRBV2, the J call TRBJ1-1; D is unresolved. V dropped 6 bases and J dropped 0 bases, with 8 bases sitting between them. The CDR3 consists of 13 residues. CDR1 and CDR2 from the germline V gene are SNHLY and FYNNEI.

CDR3 protein: CASSATGSTGEKLFF. The CDR3 region has the DNA TGTGCCAGCAGCGCTACTGGTAGTACAGGGGAAAAACTGTTTTTT. This chain joins TRBV7-9 and TRBJ1-4; TRBD1 is a possible D gene (6 bases). V gave up 5 bases and J gave up 8 bases, with 18 bases separating them. CDR3 size: 15 residues. From germline, CDR1 is SEHNR and CDR2 FQNEAQ (reference sequence).

The chain uses TRBV6-5 and TRBJ1-1, with a weak D call TRBD1 (5 bases). In germline, CDR1 is MNHEY, CDR2 SVGAGI. The CDR3 extends over 13 amino acids. Trimming stripped 6 bases from V and 1 base from J, with 9 bases between. The CDR3 DNA is TGTGCCAGCAGGGGGGACGGGAACACTGAAGCTTTCTTT. It encodes CASRGDGNTEAFF.

This clone has just a few counts. The gene calls are TRBV3-1 (or the pseudogene TRBV3-2) and TRBJ2-5; no reliable D call. The V gene's germline CDR1 is LGHDT and CDR2 YNNKEL (reference sequence). The CDR3 loop spans 11 amino acids. The V end was cut by 1 base, the J end by 4 bases, with 1 base between. The chain's CDR3 is CASSQVETQYF. In DNA, the CDR3 is TGTGCCAGCAGCCAAGTAGAGACCCAGTACTTC.